A selection of T cell receptor beta chains follows, all from one sample in a study of T-cell memory formation after mild COVID-19. TCRdb re-derived calls from the 5' RACE reads in MiXCR, one entry per CDR3 protein. The data show about 390,000 distinct CDR3 sequences, 15% to 20% seen once. The source material was PBMCs or a T cell subset sorted from them (not recorded which). Receptors originate from a man aged 18 to 30 who had mild COVID-19 (a few samples of this study predate the infection). Cell type and time point are not known. Both conserved end residues are part of each CDR3. Each record gives: clone size, V gene, J gene, D gene, CDR3 protein, CDR3 DNA. D genes are given only for firm matches. The size entry is marked missing in some rows and otherwise reads once, few, many or a size class.

clone_size: few
v_call: TRBV7-2
j_call: TRBJ2-7
d_call: -
cdr3_aa: CASSFGFYEQYF
cdr3_nt: TGTGCCAGCAGCTTTGGCTTCTACGAGCAGTACTTC

clone_size: few
v_call: TRBV7-6
j_call: TRBJ2-7
d_call: -
cdr3_aa: CASTPSGRSYEQYF
cdr3_nt: TGTGCCAGCACCCCATCAGGACGCAGCTACGAGCAGTACTTC

clone_size: many
v_call: TRBV20-1
j_call: TRBJ1-3
d_call: -
cdr3_aa: CSARSGAGNTIYF
cdr3_nt: TGCAGTGCTAGGTCAGGGGCTGGAAACACCATATATTTT

clone_size: -
v_call: TRBV18
j_call: TRBJ1-2
d_call: -
cdr3_aa: CASSPPARDGYTF
cdr3_nt: TGTGCCAGCTCACCACCTGCAAGGGATGGCTACACCTTC

clone_size: -
v_call: TRBV12-5
j_call: TRBJ2-5
d_call: -
cdr3_aa: CASARDSPEETQYF
cdr3_nt: TGTGCTAGTGCCCGAGACAGCCCCGAAGAGACCCAGTACTTC

clone_size: few
v_call: TRBV5-1
j_call: TRBJ2-1
d_call: -
cdr3_aa: CASRGEDSYNEQFF
cdr3_nt: TGCGCCAGCAGGGGCGAGGACTCCTACAATGAGCAGTTCTTC

clone_size: -
v_call: TRBV6-2/TRBV6-3
j_call: TRBJ2-1
d_call: TRBD2
cdr3_aa: CASSRTSGEPEQFF
cdr3_nt: TGTGCCAGCAGCCGGACTAGCGGGGAACCTGAGCAGTTCTTC

clone_size: -
v_call: TRBV6-5
j_call: TRBJ2-3
d_call: -
cdr3_aa: CASSSFSSTDTQYF
cdr3_nt: TGTGCCAGCAGTTCCTTCTCTAGCACAGATACGCAGTATTTT

clone_size: -
v_call: TRBV7-2
j_call: TRBJ2-1
d_call: -
cdr3_aa: CASSLMGQRFF
cdr3_nt: TGTGCCAGCAGCTTAATGGGCCAGCGGTTCTTC

clone_size: -
v_call: TRBV5-1
j_call: TRBJ1-1
d_call: -
cdr3_aa: CASSLAGVGTGNTEAFF
cdr3_nt: TGCGCCAGCAGCCTCGCGGGTGTGGGGACCGGGAACACTGAAGCTTTCTTT

clone_size: -
v_call: TRBV27
j_call: TRBJ1-1
d_call: -
cdr3_aa: CASQIGGAAEAFF
cdr3_nt: TGTGCCAGCCAAATAGGGGGAGCGGCTGAAGCTTTCTTT

clone_size: -
v_call: TRBV7-9
j_call: TRBJ1-2
d_call: -
cdr3_aa: CASSPPRQSGYTF
cdr3_nt: TGTGCCAGCAGCCCCCCGCGACAGAGTGGCTACACCTTC

clone_size: -
v_call: TRBV6-2/TRBV6-3
j_call: TRBJ1-2
d_call: TRBD1
cdr3_aa: CASSSKTGSYGYTF
cdr3_nt: TGTGCCAGCAGTTCAAAGACAGGGTCCTATGGCTACACCTTC

clone_size: -
v_call: TRBV4-3
j_call: TRBJ2-7
d_call: -
cdr3_aa: CASSQDPGLGGYEQYF
cdr3_nt: TGCGCCAGCAGCCAAGATCCGGGTCTGGGCGGCTACGAGCAGTACTTC

clone_size: -
v_call: TRBV7-9
j_call: TRBJ2-3
d_call: TRBD2
cdr3_aa: CASSSASGSRNTQYF
cdr3_nt: TGTGCCAGCAGCTCAGCTAGCGGCTCCCGGAATACGCAGTATTTT

clone_size: -
v_call: TRBV23-1
j_call: TRBJ2-7
d_call: -
cdr3_aa: CASSQSAGPIRLVSVYEQYF
cdr3_nt: TGCGCCAGCAGTCAATCGGCCGGGCCGATCAGACTCGTCTCGGTCTACGAGCAGTACTTC

clone_size: few
v_call: TRBV6-5
j_call: TRBJ2-3
d_call: TRBD2
cdr3_aa: CASSYSIGEGDTQYF
cdr3_nt: TGTGCCAGCAGTTACTCGATCGGGGAGGGAGATACGCAGTATTTT

clone_size: few
v_call: TRBV7-2
j_call: TRBJ1-2
d_call: -
cdr3_aa: CASSFAQLYGYTF
cdr3_nt: TGTGCCAGCAGCTTCGCTCAACTCTATGGCTACACCTTC